This entry concerns a single T cell receptor beta chain. Its antigen has not been determined. For each CD8+ T cell subset, flow sorting was done in triplicate, and 250,000 to 300,000 cells per subset went directly into RLT lysis buffer. Peripheral blood mononuclear cells were isolated from buffy coats using standard density gradient centrifugation. Total RNA was extracted from sorted cells with an RNeasy Mini Kit. The data stem from a study of CXCR3-negative and CXCR3-positive naive CD8 T cells (dated by TCRdb to between 2017 and 2020). About the investigation overall: In total, roughly 140 million TRB reads were obtained, which works out to roughly 1.5 +/- 0.3 million reads per library. Diversity and physicochemical repertoire analyses covered around 10 donors pooled from two independent experiments. TRBV-TRBJ cluster analysis included naive subsets from a handful of donors and memory cells from 3 donors. Points the paper makes about the study in general: Naive CXCR3-negative and CXCR3-positive cells from the same donor showed similar TRBV-TRBJ usage, whereas memory cells showed distinct patterns. Because surface CD5, which has been linked to self-reactivity in mice, was comparable between naive subsets, TCR interaction strength was also inferred from TRB CDR3 physicochemical properties. Freshly isolated PBMCs were used for most assays because CXCR3 expression went down partially after cryopreservation. Repertoire diversity was comparably high in both naive subsets but much lower in memory CD8+ T cells.

Instrument used: NextSeq 550. The Human TCR Profiling Kit (MiLaboratory) was used to prepare UMI-labeled 5' RACE TRB cDNA libraries. cDNA synthesis used the entire amount of extracted RNA, and PCR amplification then used the entire amount of cDNA produced. Libraries were prepared in parallel using an identical number of PCR cycles. The source study handled its data this way. About 53,000 +/- 9,400 unique UMI-labeled TRB cDNA molecules per library were extracted with MIGEC and MiXCR, with at least two reads per UMI required. On average, 40,000 +/- 10,000 functional in-frame TRB CDR3 nucleotide clonotypes lacking stop codons were found per library. After each sample was downsampled to 5000 UMI-labeled TRB molecules, VDJtools was used to calculate diversity metrics such as normalized Shannon-Wiener and Chao1. For the central five CDR3 residues, VDJtools calculated physicochemical properties weighted by clonotype size, namely interaction energy, strength, volume and Kidera factor 4. The reads went through TCRdb reprocessing, and each CDR3 protein sequence gets one entry with no DNA. The V and J calls shown here were made by TCRdb, not taken from the authors' results. The sample table includes roughly 48,000 distinct CDR3 sequences. About 15% of the sample is held by the ten biggest clonotypes.

The sequencing sample was made of memory CD8+ T cells from blood. The cell subset or site label here, explained by the study, means: conventional CD8+ memory T cells (TMEM), sorted as controls. The sequence derives from a human donor in good health. Some clones in this sample may be carry-over from other donors' samples.

The CDR3 sequence is CAISSTVGNNEQFF. The V and J genes are TRBV10-3 and TRBJ2-1. The germline V gene supplies CDR1 ENHRY and CDR2 SYGVKD. The CDR3 measures 14 amino acids from cysteine to phenylalanine. No DNA was logged.